The 30 T cell receptor beta chains reported below all come from one sample, sequenced in a study of regulatory T cells in long-lasting Graves disease. Regarding time point: persistent/refractory GD, antithyroid drugs over 5 years with positive TRAb. The TCR library was made from RNA that had been extracted from PBMCs in TRIzol. The TCR beta library used iRepertoire HTBI primers with Arm-PCR amplification of CDR3. MiXCR, run by TCRdb on the multiplex PCR reads, gives a single entry per CDR3 protein. The sample holds 600,000 to 800,000 distinct CDR3 sequences; approximately 29% are singletons and the top ten take about 40%. This material consisted of peripheral blood mononuclear cells (PBMCs), taken when the disease was refractory, from a patient treated with antithyroid drugs. The receptors originated from a female donor with Graves disease.

This clonotype was counted only a few times. The V call is TRBV29-1, the J call TRBJ2-7, with TRBD1 matching 9 bases. V lost 6 bases and J lost 3; bases outside the gene matches: 9. The CDR3 contains 14 residues. CDR1 and CDR2 (germline): SQVTM, ANQGSEA. The CDR3 bases are TGCAGCGTCGTTGGGGACAGGGATAACTACGAGCAGTACTTC. It encodes CSVVGDRDNYEQYF.

In this sample, this clonotype turned up many times. This chain connects TRBV12-3 or TRBV12-4 to TRBJ2-2, with D possibly matching TRBD2 (5 bases). This CDR3 is built from 14 residues. Deletions cut 7 bases from V and 1 base from J, with 10 bases between. CDR3 sequence: CASTLDWNTGELFF. The CDR3 nucleotides read TGTGCCAGCACCCTGGACTGGAACACCGGGGAGCTGTTTTTT.

V usage is TRBV5-1 and J usage is TRBJ1-1; D remains unclear. Germline V gives CDR1 SGHRS, CDR2 YFSETQ. This CDR3 region has 14 residues. With 4 bases removed from V and 6 bases from J, the gap between germline ends came to 16 bases. The CDR3 DNA follows: TGCGCCAGCAGCCGGGCGGGTCTGGGGTCTGAAGCTTTCTTT. This encodes CASSRAGLGSEAFF.

This chain connects TRBV20-1 to TRBJ2-7, with 15 bases aligning to TRBD2. The germline V gene has CDR1 DFQATT and CDR2 SNEGSKA (reference sequence). Trimming cost V 3 bases and J 4 bases; bases outside gene matches: 4. This CDR3 has 15 residues. CDR3 amino acids: CSASRGLAGGYEQYF. For the CDR3, the DNA is TGCAGTGCTAGTCGGGGACTAGCGGGAGGATACGAGCAGTACTTC.

This clonotype has only a few counts. The chain joins TRBV27 to TRBJ1-2; 8 bases fit TRBD1. The junction had 19 bases not matched to a gene; V was cut back by 10 bases and J by 0 bases. The CDR3 is 18 residues long. CDR1 is MNHEY, CDR2 SMNVEV, per germline (reference sequence). The CDR3 bases are TGTGCCACCTATGAATCCACCACCGGGACAGGACCTAACTATGGCTACACCTTC. Amino acids: CATYESTTGTGPNYGYTF.

This sequence joins TRBV3-1 and TRBJ2-6; D remains ambiguous. CDR3 length equals 18 residues. Germline values: CDR1 LGHDT, CDR2 YNNKEL (reference sequence). V lost 7 bases to trimming and J lost 4 bases, with 23 bases between them. In DNA form, the CDR3 reads TGTGCCAGCAAGACGGGTTTGTATGAGATCTCCGGGGCCAACGTCCTGACTTTC. This gives the protein CASKTGLYEISGANVLTF.

This chain links TRBV20-1 with TRBJ1-2; 9 bases are a match to TRBD1. CDR1 is DFQATT and CDR2 is SNEGSKA in the germline V gene (reference sequence). CDR3 length: 13 amino acids. V gave up 4 bases and J gave up 5 bases; unmatched junction bases: 5. CDR3 residues: CSATPGQGYGYTF. As DNA, the CDR3 is TGCAGTGCTACACCGGGACAGGGTTATGGCTACACCTTC.

With respect to this clonotype: This may be a read error: a much more frequent sequence differs by one nucleotide. The V call is TRBV2, the J call TRBJ1-1; weak D call: TRBD1 (5 bases). Germline V gives CDR1 SNHLY, CDR2 FYNNEI. V dropped 4 bases and J dropped 0 bases, with 9 bases sitting between them. This CDR3 spans 14 amino acids. CDR3 nucleotides: TGTGCCAGCAGTGGGGCCAGGGTGAACACTGAAGCTTTCTTT. It specifies CASSGARVNTEAFF.

The table lists this clonotype with a few counts. The chain joins TRBV19 to TRBJ1-1; D is possibly TRBD1 (5 bases). The CDR3 spans 17 residues. Germline lookup yields CDR1 LNHDA and CDR2 SQIVND (reference sequence). V gave up 3 bases and J gave up 0 bases, with 17 bases separating them. The CDR3 region is CASSMGPFVGVNTEAFF. The CDR3 nucleotides read TGTGCCAGTAGTATGGGGCCTTTTGTTGGCGTGAACACTGAAGCTTTCTTT.

This clonotype showed up just a few times. Relative to the germline gene, one junction end is altered; a read error may explain this. The V and J genes are TRBV18 and TRBJ2-5; D is possibly TRBD2 (6 bases). The CDR3 spans 14 residues. The V gene's germline CDR1 is KGHSH and CDR2 LQKENI. CDR3 sequence reads: CAGSPAGSQETQYF. CDR3 nucleotides: TGTGCCGGCTCACCGGCGGGGTCCCAAGAGACCCAGTACTTC.

This clonotype has just a few counts. DNA of the CDR3: TGTGCCAGCAGCCCGAGGGGGTTCTCCTACGAGCAGTACTTC. Protein product: CASSPRGFSYEQYF. J is TRBJ2-7 and V is TRBV7-9, with TRBD1 as a possible D gene (6 bases). Germline-derived CDR1 and CDR2 are SEHNR and FQNEAQ (reference sequence). The CDR3 covers 14 residues. The V gene lost 5 bases and the J gene lost 0 bases, with 11 bases spanning the gap.

This clonotype was recorded a few times. This rearrangement joins TRBV7-3 to TRBJ1-2, with D unclear. The germline gives CDR1 SGHTA, CDR2 FQGTGA. CDR3 length equals 11 residues. V lost 4 bases and J lost 10, with 10 bases in between. CDR3 loop: CASSSRRVYTF. CDR3 DNA sequence: TGTGCCAGCAGCTCCCGACGGGTCTACACCTTC.

This clonotype was seen repeatedly, ten times or more. The rearrangement uses TRBV24-1 and TRBJ1-2; a possible D gene is TRBD1 (6 bases). CDR3 length: 13 amino acids. Trimming shortened V by 5 bases and J by 7 bases, and 13 bases separated the two germline ends. CDR1 is KGHDR, CDR2 SFDVKD, per germline. The CDR3 nucleotides read TGTGCCACCAGTGGGAAAACAGGGTCTGGCTACACCTTC. Encoded protein: CATSGKTGSGYTF.

CDR3: CASSIVQGEKLFF. CDR3 in DNA: TGTGCCAGCAGCATCGTGCAGGGGGAAAAACTGTTTTTT. The chain is built from TRBV12-3 or TRBV12-4 and TRBJ1-4; D is perhaps TRBD1 (6 bases). The V end lost 6 bases, the J end lost 8 bases, and 13 bases lay between the germline ends. The CDR3 sequence is 13 residues long.

This clonotype appeared a few times. This sequence joins TRBV19 and TRBJ2-7; D may match TRBD1 or TRBD2 (5 bases each). Trimming took off 0 bases at V and 3 bases at J, with 9 bases between the two ends. Looked up from germline, CDR1 is LNHDA and CDR2 is SQIVND (reference sequence). The CDR3 spans 14 residues. The CDR3 region has the DNA TGTGCCAGTAGTATAGAGGCAGGGAGCTACGAGCAGTACTTC. Protein: CASSIEAGSYEQYF.

This clonotype was detected only a few times. This sequence joins TRBV20-1 and TRBJ1-1; D remains ambiguous. This CDR3 is 14 amino acids long. The germline CDR1 and CDR2 sequences are DFQATT and SNEGSKA (reference sequence). V was clipped by 6 bases and J by 7 bases, with 21 bases between them. This chain's CDR3 is CSAEGSTGRNEAFF. In nucleotides, the CDR3 is TGCAGTGCAGAGGGTTCGACTGGGAGGAATGAAGCTTTCTTT.

This clonotype has more than one count but fewer than ten. The chain uses TRBV6-1 and TRBJ1-1; possibly TRBD1 for D (5 bases). Germline CDR1 and CDR2: MNHNS and SASEGT. V was cut by 2 bases and J by 9 bases, with 16 bases left in between. The CDR3 covers 14 residues. CDR3 coding DNA: TGTGCCAGCAGTGAAACCGGACAAGTCTTACAAGCTTTCTTT. Translation gives CASSETGQVLQAFF.

This clonotype occurred a few times. The rearrangement links TRBV12-3 or TRBV12-4 to TRBJ1-4; TRBD1 matches 9 bases. The CDR3 covers 15 residues. The J segment lost 10 bases and the V segment lost 6 bases, leaving 12 bases of the junction unmatched. This chain's CDR3 is CASSSLGQGEGKLFF. CDR3 nucleotides: TGTGCCAGCAGCTCTCTGGGACAGGGAGAGGGAAAACTGTTTTTT.

This clonotype has at least ten counts. This chain uses TRBV2 with TRBJ2-7; TRBD2 agrees at 7 bases. The germline V gene has CDR1 SNHLY and CDR2 FYNNEI. The CDR3 consists of 13 residues. V trimming: 7 bases; J trimming: 6 bases; junction bases outside the gene matches: 9. In nucleotides, the CDR3 is TGTGCCAGCATGGCGGGAGAGTCTATCGAGCAGTACTTC. Translating gives CASMAGESIEQYF.

This clonotype has a handful of counts. The V gene is TRBV6-1, the J gene TRBJ1-1; the D is unclear. This CDR3 has 14 amino acids. Germline CDR1 MNHNS, CDR2 SASEGT. V gave up 1 base and J gave up 4 bases, with 10 bases separating them. DNA of the CDR3: TGTGCCAGCAGTGAAGGGATGTGGGGCACTGAAGCTTTCTTT. It is translated as CASSEGMWGTEAFF.

The chain links TRBV25-1 to TRBJ1-1; D is uncertain. The CDR3 is 13 residues long. V was pared by 7 bases and J by 5 bases, with 14 bases between. Germline V gene data show CDR1 as MGHDK and CDR2 as SYGVNS. CDR3 in amino acids: CASIPRGGTEAFF. The CDR3 DNA is TGTGCCAGCATCCCCCGTGGAGGGACTGAAGCTTTCTTT.

CDR3 amino acids: CSALGLAGSITPYEQYF. The CDR3 DNA is TGCAGTGCTCTCGGACTAGCGGGATCGATAACTCCCTACGAGCAGTACTTC. V is TRBV20-1 and J is TRBJ2-7, with TRBD2 matching 12 bases. The CDR3 spans 17 residues. V was pared by 5 bases and J by 2 bases, with 13 bases of the junction left unmatched. CDR1 and CDR2 (germline): DFQATT, SNEGSKA (reference sequence).

The gene calls are TRBV19 and TRBJ1-1; the D gene is possibly TRBD1 (5 bases). Germline V gene sequence: CDR1 LNHDA, CDR2 SQIVND (reference sequence). V was shortened by 9 bases and J by 5 bases, with 19 bases between the two germline ends. CDR3 size: 14 residues. CDR3 sequence reads: CASNGGMRQTEAFF. CDR3 DNA: TGTGCCAGCAACGGGGGGATGCGGCAAACTGAAGCTTTCTTT.

This rearrangement joins TRBV6-1 to TRBJ1-4, with a weak D call TRBD1 (6 bases). The CDR3 covers 15 residues. CDR1 MNHNS and CDR2 SASEGT come from the germline V gene. Between the trimmed V and J ends, which lost 5 bases and 6 bases, there was a span of 16 bases. The CDR3 protein is CASSTSIGGDEKLFF. CDR3 in DNA: TGTGCCAGCAGTACCTCGATAGGGGGAGATGAAAAACTGTTTTTT.

The chain couples TRBV20-1 to TRBJ2-7; D is unclear. V lost 1 base and J lost 6, with 7 bases in between. Germline CDR1 reads DFQATT; CDR2 reads SNEGSKA (reference sequence). The CDR3 loop spans 11 amino acids. The CDR3 DNA follows: TGCAGTGCTAGAGTTGGCCCCGAGCAGTACTTC. Translating gives CSARVGPEQYF.

V gene TRBV6-5 combines with J gene TRBJ1-1; 8 bases line up with TRBD1. The CDR3 is 18 amino acids. Unmatched junction bases numbered 13, after V lost 4 bases and J lost 0 bases. Germline V CDR1 and CDR2: MNHEY, SVGAGI. DNA for the CDR3: TGTGCCAGCAGTTCCCAAGCGAGGGCAGGGGGCTTGAACACTGAAGCTTTCTTT. This sequence encodes CASSSQARAGGLNTEAFF.

This clonotype was detected ten times or more. This sequence joins TRBV28 and TRBJ1-2; a possible D gene is TRBD1 (5 bases). The CDR3 is 16 amino acids. The V gene's germline CDR1 is MDHEN and CDR2 SYDVKM. V lost 5 bases and J lost 1, with 17 bases in between. For the CDR3, the DNA is TGTGCCAGCAGTGTTTCATCAGGGAACTATAACTATGGCTACACCTTC. Residues: CASSVSSGNYNYGYTF.

The rearrangement links TRBV6-2 or TRBV6-3 to TRBJ1-4, with no clear D. Germline V gives CDR1 MNHEY, CDR2 SVGEGT. The CDR3 runs to 12 residues. Trimming removed 2 bases at V and 6 bases at J, with 4 bases between. This CDR3 reads CASSYGDEKLFF. CDR3 nucleotide sequence: TGTGCCAGCAGTTACGGGGATGAAAAACTGTTTTTT.

J is TRBJ2-2 and V is TRBV19; 9 bases line up with TRBD1. Germline V gene data show CDR1 as LNHDA and CDR2 as SQIVND (reference sequence). The CDR3 loop spans 15 amino acids. V trimming: 3 bases; J trimming: 4 bases; junction bases outside the gene matches: 3. The CDR3 loop reads CASSMPQGATGELFF. The CDR3 nucleotides are TGTGCCAGTAGTATGCCACAGGGGGCCACCGGGGAGCTGTTTTTT.

The rearrangement uses TRBV11-2 and TRBJ2-1, with TRBD2 identical over 9 bases. V was clipped by 7 bases and J by 6 bases; unmatched bases: 13. This CDR3 contains 16 residues. CDR1 and CDR2 (germline): SGHAT, FQNNGV. The CDR3 region is CASTRTAGGRGNEQFF. The DNA of the CDR3 is TGTGCCAGCACCCGGACGGCGGGAGGGCGGGGCAATGAGCAGTTCTTC.